The 10 T cell receptor beta chains below were found in one sample sequenced in a study of OX40 agonist ivuxolimab in advanced cancers. Assay: immunoSEQ multiplex PCR; the TCRdb copy retains only in-frame clones and omits some. The table shows fewer than 35,000 clones, with around nine tenths occurring only once. This sample comprised CD4+ or CD8+ T cells sorted from blood, obtained in a trial of the OX40 agonist ivuxolimab. All receptors derive from an adult with an advanced solid tumor such as melanoma, head and neck, liver or kidney cancer.

The chain joins TRBV4-2 to TRBJ1-1; the D is unclear. Germline-derived CDR1 and CDR2 are LGHNA and YNFKEQ. V was trimmed by 4 bases and J by 0 bases, leaving 12 bases between them. There are 15 residues in the CDR3. This CDR3 reads CASSPEYGLNTEAFF. In DNA, the CDR3 is TGTGCCAGCAGCCCGGAGTATGGACTGAACACTGAAGCTTTCTTT.

V gene TRBV2 combines with J gene TRBJ1-5; D not certain. This CDR3 contains 14 residues. The germline V gene encodes CDR1 SNHLY and CDR2 FYNNEI. The V gene lost 7 bases and the J gene lost 3 bases, with 13 bases spanning the gap. The DNA of the CDR3 is TGTGCCAGCATGACGGACGAGCACAATCAGCCCCAGCATTTT. It translates to CASMTDEHNQPQHF. The full variable domain, in which reference TRBV2 and TRBJ1-5 provide the parts outside the CDR3, is EPEVTQTPSHQVTQMGQEVILRCVPISNHLYFYWYRQILGQKVEFLVSFYNNEISEKSEIFDDQFSVERPDGSNFTLKIRSTKLEDSAMYFCASMTDEHNQPQHFGDGTRLSIL.

A remark on this clone: Sequence at one end of the junction differs from germline and may be a read error. V is TRBV2 and J is TRBJ1-2; the match to TRBD1 covers 8 bases. CDR3 length: 13 residues. Per the germline V gene, CDR1 is SNHLY and CDR2 is FYNNEI. Here the CDR3 reads CAGRRGQADSWTF. CDR3 sequence (DNA): TGTGCCGGCAGGAGGGGACAGGCCGATAGTTGGACCTTC.

The chain is built from TRBV9 and TRBJ2-3; possibly TRBD1 for D (5 bases). The V end lost 2 bases, the J end lost 6 bases, and 13 bases lay between the germline ends. Germline CDR1 reads SGDLS; CDR2 reads YYNGEE. CDR3 length: 14 residues. The DNA of the CDR3 is TGTGCCAGCAGCGTTCTGGGCCCAGGGGATACGCAGTATTTT. Translating gives CASSVLGPGDTQYF.

This clone was detected once. This sequence joins TRBV6-5 and TRBJ2-3, with a possible D match to TRBD2 (6 bases). Looked up from germline, CDR1 is MNHEY and CDR2 is SVGAGI. There are 13 residues in the CDR3. Trimming removed 9 bases from V and 0 bases from J, with 10 bases in between. The chain's CDR3 is CASGRDSTDTQYF. DNA of the CDR3: TGTGCCAGTGGGCGGGATAGCACAGATACGCAGTATTTT.

The chain is built from TRBV11-2 and TRBJ1-2; D is unresolved. Germline assignment: CDR1 SGHAT and CDR2 FQNNGV. The V end lost 2 bases, the J end lost 4 bases, and 8 bases lay between the germline ends. There are 13 residues in the CDR3. For the CDR3, the DNA is TGTGCCAGCAGCTTAATGCCAGCCTATGGCTACACCTTC. It is translated as CASSLMPAYGYTF.

The chain has TRBV10-3 and TRBJ2-7, with unresolved D. Germline V gene data show CDR1 as ENHRY and CDR2 as SYGVKD. This CDR3 is 12 amino acids long. Trimming shortened V by 6 bases and J by 3 bases, and 9 bases separated the two germline ends. The CDR3 DNA reads as TGTGCCATCAGCACGGATTTCTACGAGCAGTACTTC. The encoded protein is CAISTDFYEQYF.

This clone was observed once. This chain joins TRBV6-1 and TRBJ1-5; D gene unclear. The V end was cut by 3 bases, the J end by 0 bases, with 6 bases between. CDR1 is MNHNS, CDR2 SASEGT, per germline. CDR3 length equals 14 residues. The CDR3 bases are TGTGCCAGCAGTGACTACTATAGCAATCAGCCCCAGCATTTT. Residues: CASSDYYSNQPQHF.

CDR3 amino acids: CASRKGLAGTDTQYF. In DNA form, the CDR3 reads TGTGCCAGCAGGAAGGGACTAGCGGGAACAGATACGCAGTATTTT. The rearrangement joins TRBV2 to TRBJ2-3, with 13 bases that match TRBD2. Germline-derived CDR1 and CDR2 are SNHLY and FYNNEI. This CDR3 is 15 amino acids long. The ends lost 6 bases at V and 3 bases at J; junction bases unmatched: 3.

CDR3 in amino acids: CASAPGTGGIYGYTF. The CDR3 nucleotides are TGTGCCAGCGCCCCCGGGACAGGGGGAATCTATGGCTACACCTTC. The gene calls are TRBV2 and TRBJ1-2, with 11 bases identical to TRBD1. Trimming took 8 bases from V and 4 from J; bases not matched to a gene: 9. The CDR3 sequence is 15 residues long. Germline V lookup: CDR1 SNHLY, CDR2 FYNNEI.